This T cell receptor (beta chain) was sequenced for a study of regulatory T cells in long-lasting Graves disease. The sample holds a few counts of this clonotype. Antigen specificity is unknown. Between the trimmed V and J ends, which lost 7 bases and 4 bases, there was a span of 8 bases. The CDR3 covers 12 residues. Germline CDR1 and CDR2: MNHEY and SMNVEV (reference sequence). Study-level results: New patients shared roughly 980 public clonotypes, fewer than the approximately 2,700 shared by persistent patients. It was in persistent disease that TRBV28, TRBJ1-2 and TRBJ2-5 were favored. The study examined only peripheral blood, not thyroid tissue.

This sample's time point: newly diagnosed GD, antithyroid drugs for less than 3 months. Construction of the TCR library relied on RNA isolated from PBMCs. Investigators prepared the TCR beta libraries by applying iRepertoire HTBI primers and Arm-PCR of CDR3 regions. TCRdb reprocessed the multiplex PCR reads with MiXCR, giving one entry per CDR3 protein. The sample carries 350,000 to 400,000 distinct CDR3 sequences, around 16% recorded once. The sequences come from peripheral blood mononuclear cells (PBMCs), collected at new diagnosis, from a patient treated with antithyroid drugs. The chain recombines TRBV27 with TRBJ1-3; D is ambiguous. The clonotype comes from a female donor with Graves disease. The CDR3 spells CASMDWGNTIYF. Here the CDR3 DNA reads TGTGCCAGCATGGACTGGGGAAACACCATATATTTT.